The source of this TCR beta chain is a study of T-cell memory formation after mild COVID-19. V was trimmed by 5 bases and J by 6 bases, leaving 12 bases between them. The CDR3 totals 13 residues. The germline CDR1 and CDR2 sequences are MNHEY and SMNVEV (reference sequence). This clonotype was seen more than once but under ten times. Its antigen is not identified. Findings and caveats of the study: Largely, contracting CD4+ clones fell within CM and EM, and contracting CD8+ clones within EMRA.

Researchers used 5'RACE with constant-segment primers to make TCR alpha and TCR beta cDNA libraries that carry sample barcodes and UMIs. From the 5' RACE reads, TCRdb called clonotypes with MiXCR, one entry per CDR3 protein. The profile shows nearly 110,000 distinct CDR3 sequences, 17% of them singletons. The V and J genes are TRBV27 and TRBJ2-3, with no clear D. The sequence derives from an adult woman who had mild COVID-19 (a few samples of this study predate the infection). Cell type and time point are not known. The source material was PBMCs or a T cell subset sorted from them (not recorded which). This CDR3 reads CASSLSWGDTQYF. The CDR3, as DNA: TGTGCCAGCAGTCTCTCATGGGGTGATACGCAGTATTTT.